This T cell receptor beta chain appears in the sequencing data of a study of blood T cell repertoires in COVID-19. Overall study context: Acute and convalescent COVID-19 specimens originated in the United States, Italy and Spain. T cells, B-cell-depleted T cells, or PBMCs provided the cDNA or gDNA that served as material.

Original data processing: How many nucleated cells were present was estimated from reference gene primer amplification. Using immunoSEQ multiplex PCR, the repertoire was profiled, and TCRdb retains in-frame clones only, with some absent. That table gives V, J and clone size, and the DNA gave D and trimming. The sample includes some 200,000 clones, more than 65% seen only once; the top ten take approximately 13%. Sample: peripheral blood. This TCR came from a human donor in a cohort sampled during active COVID-19.

CDR3 loop: CASSLVTGSYGYTF. CDR3 DNA: TGCGCCAGCAGCTTGGTGACAGGATCCTATGGCTACACCTTC. The chain carries TRBV5-1 and TRBJ1-2; perhaps TRBD1 as D (6 bases). CDR1 is SGHRS and CDR2 is YFSETQ in the germline V gene. The CDR3 consists of 14 residues. Trimming removed 0 bases from V and 4 bases from J, with 10 bases in between.